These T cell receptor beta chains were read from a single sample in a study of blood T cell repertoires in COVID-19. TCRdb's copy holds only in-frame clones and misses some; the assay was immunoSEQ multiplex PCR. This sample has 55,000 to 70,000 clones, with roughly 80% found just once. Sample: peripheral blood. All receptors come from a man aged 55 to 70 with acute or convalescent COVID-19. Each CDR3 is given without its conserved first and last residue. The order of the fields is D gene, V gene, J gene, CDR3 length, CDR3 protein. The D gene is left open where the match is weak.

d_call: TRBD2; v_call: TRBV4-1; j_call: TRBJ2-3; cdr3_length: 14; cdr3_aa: ASSQEYSGDTDTQY
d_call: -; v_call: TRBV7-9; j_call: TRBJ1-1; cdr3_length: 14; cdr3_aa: ASSVEGAWGDTEAF
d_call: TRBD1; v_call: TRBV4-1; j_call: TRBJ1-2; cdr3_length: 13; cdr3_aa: ASSLSGTGVGGYT
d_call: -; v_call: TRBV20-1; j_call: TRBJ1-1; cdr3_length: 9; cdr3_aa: SAREDTEAF
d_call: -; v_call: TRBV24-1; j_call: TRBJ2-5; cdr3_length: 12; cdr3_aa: ATSERGSQETQY
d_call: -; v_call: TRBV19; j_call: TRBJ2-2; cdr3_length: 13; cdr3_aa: ASMVVWGGPGELF
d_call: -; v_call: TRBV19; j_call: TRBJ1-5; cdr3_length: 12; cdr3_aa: ASSMRGEDQPQH
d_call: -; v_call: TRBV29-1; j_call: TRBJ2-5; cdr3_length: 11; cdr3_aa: SVVGQGSWTQY
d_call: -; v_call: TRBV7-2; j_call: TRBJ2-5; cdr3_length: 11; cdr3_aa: ASSLGGPETQY
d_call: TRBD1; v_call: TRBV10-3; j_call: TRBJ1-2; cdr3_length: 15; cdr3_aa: AISESRFGTAVYGYT
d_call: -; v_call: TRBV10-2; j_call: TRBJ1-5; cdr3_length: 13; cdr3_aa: ASSYTGFSNQPQH
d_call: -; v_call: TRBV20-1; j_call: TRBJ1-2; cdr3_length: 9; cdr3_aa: SARPGEGYT
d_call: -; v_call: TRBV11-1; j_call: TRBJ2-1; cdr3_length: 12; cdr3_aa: ASSLVPGDGEQF
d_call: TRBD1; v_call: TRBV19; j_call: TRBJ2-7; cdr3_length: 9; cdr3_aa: ATGQGREQY
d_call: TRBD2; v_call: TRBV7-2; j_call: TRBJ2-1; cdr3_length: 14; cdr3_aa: ASSLVSSGAVNEQF
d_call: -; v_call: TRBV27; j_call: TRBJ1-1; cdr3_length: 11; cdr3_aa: ASSLAARLEAF
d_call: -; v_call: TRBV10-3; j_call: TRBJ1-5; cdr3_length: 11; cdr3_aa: AISGGGAQPQH
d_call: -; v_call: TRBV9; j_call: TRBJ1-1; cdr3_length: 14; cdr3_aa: ASSAGTGYVNTEAF
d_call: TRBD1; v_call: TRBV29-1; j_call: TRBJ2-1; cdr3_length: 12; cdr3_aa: SVEEGQGYNEQF
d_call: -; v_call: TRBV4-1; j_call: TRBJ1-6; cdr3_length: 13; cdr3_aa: ASSQDRGTSSPLH
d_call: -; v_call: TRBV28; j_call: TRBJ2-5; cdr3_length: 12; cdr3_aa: ASSLRAGQETQY
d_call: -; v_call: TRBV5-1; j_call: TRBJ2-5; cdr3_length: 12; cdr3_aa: ASSSQGSEETQY
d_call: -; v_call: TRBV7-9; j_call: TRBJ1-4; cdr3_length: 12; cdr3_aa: ASSRGRENEKLF
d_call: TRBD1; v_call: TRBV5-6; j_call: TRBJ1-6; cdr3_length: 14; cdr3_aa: ASTWGGQGYNSPLH
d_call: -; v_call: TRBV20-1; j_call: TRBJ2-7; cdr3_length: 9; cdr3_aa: SAQDMYEQY
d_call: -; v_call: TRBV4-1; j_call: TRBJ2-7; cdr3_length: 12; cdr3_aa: ASSQDWEDYEQY
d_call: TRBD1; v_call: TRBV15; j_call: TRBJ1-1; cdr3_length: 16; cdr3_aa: ATSRDGGTGAKNTEAF
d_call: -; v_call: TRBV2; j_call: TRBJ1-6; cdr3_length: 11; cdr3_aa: ASSGSLDSPLH
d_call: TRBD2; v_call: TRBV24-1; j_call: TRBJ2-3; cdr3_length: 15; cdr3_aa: ATSDLTSGGLTDTQY
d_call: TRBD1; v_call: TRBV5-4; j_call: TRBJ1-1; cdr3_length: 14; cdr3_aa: ASSLASNRQGTEAF
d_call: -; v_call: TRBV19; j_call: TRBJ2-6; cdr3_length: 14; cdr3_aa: ASSIQGTSGANVLT
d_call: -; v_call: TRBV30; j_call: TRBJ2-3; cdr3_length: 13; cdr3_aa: AWSEGGAGKDTQY